The entry that follows covers one T cell receptor (beta chain) sequence. V lost 2 bases and J lost 5, with 15 bases in between. Germline CDR1 is MDHEN and CDR2 is SYDVKM. The CDR3 is made up of 15 amino acids. This sample was included in a study of OX40 agonist ivuxolimab in advanced cancers. Assay: immunoSEQ multiplex PCR; the TCRdb copy retains only in-frame clones and omits some. The table shows 82,000 or so clones, with 75% to 90% occurring only once. The clonotype was recovered from an adult with an advanced solid tumor such as melanoma, head and neck, liver or kidney cancer. This chain connects TRBV28 to TRBJ1-1; D is undetermined. The sequencing used CD4+ or CD8+ T cells sorted from blood, collected in a trial of the OX40 agonist ivuxolimab. The CDR3 bases are TGTGCCAGCAGTTTAGGGTCTTTTTTGGGGACTGAAGCTTTCTTT. Translation gives CASSLGSFLGTEAFF.